This T cell receptor (beta chain) was retrieved from a study of human T cells and chemical hapten exposure. Regarding time point: patch test 3, about 24 weeks after DPC sensitization. Treatment denoted: therapeutic diphenylcyclopropenone sensitization with weekly scalp DPC. MiXCR, run by TCRdb on the RACE reads, gives a single entry per CDR3 protein. The sample comprises over 150,000 distinct CDR3 sequences, around 30% of which are singletons, and around 2.3% rests with the top ten. This clonotype was seen more than once but under ten times. At one of its ends the junction is not consistent with the germline gene, which may arise from a read error. This CDR3 region has 16 residues. The V gene's germline CDR1 is LGHNA and CDR2 YNFKEQ.

The specimen comprised whole blood, sampled in connection with sensitization to the hapten diphenylcyclopropenone (DPC). This clonotype was sampled from a woman between 18 and 29 years old with alopecia areata. Some clones in this sample may be carry-over from other donors' samples. The J gene is TRBJ1-5, the V gene TRBV4-2, with D possibly being TRBD1 (5 bases). The CDR3 nucleotides read TGCGCCAGCAGCCAGAAGTATGGGGGAGGCAATCAGCCCCAGCATTTT. This sequence encodes CASSQKYGGGNQPQHF.